This TCR beta chain is drawn from a study of blood T cell repertoires in COVID-19 (dated by TCRdb to about 2020). Looking at the study overall: The collaborator samples originated in the United States, Italy and Spain and spanned the acute and convalescent phases of COVID-19. The prospective study material was composed of cDNA or gDNA derived from T cells, B-cell-depleted T cells, or PBMCs. Deeply sampled blood TCRbeta repertoires from subjects exposed to, actively infected with, or recovered from COVID-19 were included in the dataset. The repertoires were released in a freely available public database meant as a resource for research on the immune response to SARS-CoV-2. Samples came from the ongoing ImmuneRACE study (first 160 participants) plus 1,254 subjects from 6 global collaborators. Sample metadata almost always included a de-identified subject ID, COVID-19 status, age in years and sex. Where available, HLA class I and class II types were taken from metadata supplied by the sample provider and were not determined by assay-based typing.

Each collaborating institution followed its own protocols to collect whole blood in K2EDTA tubes. For TCRbeta analysis, collaborators shipped samples in one of three forms: frozen whole blood, isolated PBMCs, or DNA extracted from either of those sample types. TCRbeta CDR3 regions were amplified from genomic DNA by means of the immunoSEQ Assay, a bias-controlled multiplex PCR. Per the original workflow: The number of nucleated cells in each sample was estimated from the amplification of reference gene primers within the assay. To quantify the absolute abundance of each unique TCRbeta CDR3 rearrangement, sequence reads were collapsed and filtered. For each sample, productive Simpson clonality was calculated by taking the square root of Simpson's diversity index across productive rearrangements. Not all clones reach the TCRdb copy of this immuneACCESS table, which keeps in-frame sequences only. Checked studies attribute under half of the gap to unresolved V genes and leave the rest unexplained. From that table come the V and J calls and clone size; the DNA was used to work out D and trimming. In this sample the table shows 40,000 to 65,000 clones, more than 60% of which occur a single time. Of the sample, more than 12% falls within the top ten clones.

From the cysteine through the phenylalanine, the CDR3 covers 16 amino acids. CDR3 DNA is the only sequence kept; it has 48 bases, read in frame from the first base. Trimming accounts for 2 bases at V and 2 bases at J, while the number of junction bases matched to no gene is 9. As encoded in the germline V gene, CDR1 is MNHEY while CDR2 is SVGAGI. What the work shows at the level of the full study, not this receptor alone: The quantity of clinical and demographic metadata differed by source and by participant and was supplied without curation.

Regarding this clone: No antigen is known for it. One base away there is no much larger clone; base qualities are not given.

Sequenced input: peripheral blood. The receptor comes from a human donor with active or convalescent COVID-19. The donor label of this sample is uncertain. The chain was built from TRBV6-5 and TRBJ2-7, with 7 bases matching TRBD2. The sequenced DNA: TGTGCCAGCAGTTACGTGGATAGGGGAGGGACCTACGAGCAGTACTTC. This yields the protein CASSYVDRGGTYEQYF.